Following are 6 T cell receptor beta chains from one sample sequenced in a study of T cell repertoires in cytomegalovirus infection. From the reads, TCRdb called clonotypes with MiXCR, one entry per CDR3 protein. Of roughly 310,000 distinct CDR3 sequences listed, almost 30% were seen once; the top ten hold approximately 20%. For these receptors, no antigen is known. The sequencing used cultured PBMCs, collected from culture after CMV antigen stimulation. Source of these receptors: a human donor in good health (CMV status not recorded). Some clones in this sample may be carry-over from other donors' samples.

CDR3 in DNA: TGTGCCAGCAGCCTGGGACTAGCGGGGGTAACGTCCTACGAGCAGTACTTC. Protein product: CASSLGLAGVTSYEQYF. The rearrangement links TRBV7-8 to TRBJ2-7, with TRBD2 matching 14 bases. The V segment lost 5 bases and the J segment 1 base; nucleotides outside the gene matches: 7. CDR1 is SGHVS and CDR2 is FQNEAQ in the germline V gene. The CDR3 is 17 amino acids.

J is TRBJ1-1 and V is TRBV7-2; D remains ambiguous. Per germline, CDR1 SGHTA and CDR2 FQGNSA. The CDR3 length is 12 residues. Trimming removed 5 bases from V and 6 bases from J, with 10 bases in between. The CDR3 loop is CASSPRPPEAFF. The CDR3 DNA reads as TGTGCCAGCAGCCCACGACCCCCTGAAGCTTTCTTT.

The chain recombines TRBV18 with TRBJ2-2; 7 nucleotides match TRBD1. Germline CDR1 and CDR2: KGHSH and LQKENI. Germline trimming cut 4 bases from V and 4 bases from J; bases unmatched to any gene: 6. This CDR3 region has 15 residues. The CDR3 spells CASSRPGQLTGELFF. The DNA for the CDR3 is TGTGCCAGCTCACGACCGGGACAGCTCACCGGGGAGCTGTTTTTT.

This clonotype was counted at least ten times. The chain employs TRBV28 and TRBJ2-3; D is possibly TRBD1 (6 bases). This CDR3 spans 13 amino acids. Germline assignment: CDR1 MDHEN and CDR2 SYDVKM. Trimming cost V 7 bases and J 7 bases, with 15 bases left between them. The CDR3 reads CASTRNRANTQYF. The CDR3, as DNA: TGTGCCAGCACCCGAAACAGGGCCAATACGCAGTATTTT.

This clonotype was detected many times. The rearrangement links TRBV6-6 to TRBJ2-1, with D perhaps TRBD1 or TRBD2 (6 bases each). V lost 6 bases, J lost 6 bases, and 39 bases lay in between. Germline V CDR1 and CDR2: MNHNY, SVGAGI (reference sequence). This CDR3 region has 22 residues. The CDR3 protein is CASSLNSVGTPHVRGASNEQFF. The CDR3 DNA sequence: TGTGCCAGCAGCCTAAACTCAGTAGGAACGCCACACGTAAGGGGGGCGAGCAATGAGCAGTTCTTC.

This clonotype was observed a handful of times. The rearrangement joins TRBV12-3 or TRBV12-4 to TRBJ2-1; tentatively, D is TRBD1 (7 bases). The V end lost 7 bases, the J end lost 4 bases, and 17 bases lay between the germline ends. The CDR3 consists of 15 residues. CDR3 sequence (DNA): TGTGCCAGCACCGAAAGGGCGGGACAGTACAATGAGCAGTTCTTC. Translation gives CASTERAGQYNEQFF.